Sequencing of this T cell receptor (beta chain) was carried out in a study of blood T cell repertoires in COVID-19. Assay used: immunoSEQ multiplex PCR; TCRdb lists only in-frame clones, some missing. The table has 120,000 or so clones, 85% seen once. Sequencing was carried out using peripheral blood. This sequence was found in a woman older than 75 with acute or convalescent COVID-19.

The CDR3 nucleotides are TGTGCCAGCAGCGTAGTAGGGGGTCCGAACACCGGGGAGCTGTTTTTT. It encodes CASSVVGGPNTGELFF. V gene TRBV9 combines with J gene TRBJ2-2, with D tentatively TRBD1 (6 bases). The CDR3 totals 16 residues. V was clipped by 0 bases and J by 0 bases, with 9 bases between them. The V gene's germline CDR1 is SGDLS and CDR2 YYNGEE.